The present entry profiles one TCR beta chain with its context. Its cognate antigen has yet to be identified. No base-level quality is on record; no much larger clone is a single base apart. The CDR3 starts with the cysteine, ends with the phenylalanine, and has 16 residues. CDR3 DNA only is kept here, 48 bases in frame from base 1. Taken from the germline V gene, the CDR1 and CDR2 loops are MDHEN and SYDVKM. V has 2 bases trimmed and J has 5 bases trimmed; junction bases matching no gene number 9. Each collaborating institution followed its own protocols to collect whole blood in K2EDTA tubes. Collaborator samples were shipped for TCRbeta analysis as frozen whole blood, isolated PBMCs, or DNA extracted from either sample type. This entry belongs to a study of blood T cell repertoires in COVID-19 (dated by TCRdb to the early 2020s). Regarding the research as a whole: Collaborator samples came from the United States, Italy and Spain and covered acute and convalescent phases of COVID-19. The repertoires were released in a freely available public database meant as a resource for research on the immune response to SARS-CoV-2. The material from the prospective study consisted of cDNA or gDNA derived from T cells, B-cell-depleted T cells, or PBMCs. The dataset comprised deeply sampled blood TCRbeta repertoires from subjects exposed to, actively infected with, or recovered from COVID-19. HLA class I and class II types, where available, came from metadata supplied by the sample provider rather than from assay-based typing. A de-identified subject ID, COVID-19 status, age in years and sex were almost always included in the sample metadata. The samples were drawn from two sources: the first 160 participants of the ongoing ImmuneRACE study, and approximately 1,300 subjects contributed by 6 global collaborators.

The study at large found these results: The quantity of clinical and demographic metadata differed by source and by participant and was supplied without curation.

TCRbeta CDR3 regions were amplified from genomic DNA by means of the immunoSEQ Assay, a bias-controlled multiplex PCR. The published analysis was carried out like this. Nucleated cell counts per sample were estimated from amplification of reference gene primers within the assay. To quantify the absolute abundance of each unique TCRbeta CDR3 rearrangement, sequence reads were collapsed and filtered. For each sample, productive Simpson clonality was calculated as the square root of Simpson's diversity index across productive rearrangements. This immuneACCESS table, as held by TCRdb, lists in-frame sequences with V and J called but not all clones. Of the missing ones, under half trace to an unresolved V gene in checked studies; the others have no known cause. That table supplies the V and J calls and clone size; D and trimming were determined from the DNA. The sample includes fewer than 250,000 clones, with roughly 84% observed a single time. The ten largest clonotypes hold about 7.4% of the sample.

This TCR was sampled from a woman in her forties or fifties with acute or convalescent COVID-19. Sequencing was carried out using peripheral blood. The sequence joins TRBV28 to TRBJ1-2, with 9 bases aligning to TRBD1. This receptor carries the CDR3 CASSLDRGVQLYGYTF. The DNA sequence is TGTGCCAGCAGTTTAGACAGGGGGGTCCAACTATATGGCTACACCTTC.